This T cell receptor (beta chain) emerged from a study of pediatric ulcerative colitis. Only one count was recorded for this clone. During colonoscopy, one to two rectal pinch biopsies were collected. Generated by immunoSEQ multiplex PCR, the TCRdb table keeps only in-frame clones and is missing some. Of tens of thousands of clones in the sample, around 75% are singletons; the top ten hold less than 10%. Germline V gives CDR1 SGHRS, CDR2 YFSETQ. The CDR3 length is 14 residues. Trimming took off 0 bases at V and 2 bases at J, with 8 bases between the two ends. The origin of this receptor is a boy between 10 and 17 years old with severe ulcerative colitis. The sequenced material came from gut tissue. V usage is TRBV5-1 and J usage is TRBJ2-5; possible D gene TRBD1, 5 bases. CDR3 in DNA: TGCGCCAGCAGCTTGGGCCAGGGACAAGAGACCCAGTACTTC. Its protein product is CASSLGQGQETQYF.